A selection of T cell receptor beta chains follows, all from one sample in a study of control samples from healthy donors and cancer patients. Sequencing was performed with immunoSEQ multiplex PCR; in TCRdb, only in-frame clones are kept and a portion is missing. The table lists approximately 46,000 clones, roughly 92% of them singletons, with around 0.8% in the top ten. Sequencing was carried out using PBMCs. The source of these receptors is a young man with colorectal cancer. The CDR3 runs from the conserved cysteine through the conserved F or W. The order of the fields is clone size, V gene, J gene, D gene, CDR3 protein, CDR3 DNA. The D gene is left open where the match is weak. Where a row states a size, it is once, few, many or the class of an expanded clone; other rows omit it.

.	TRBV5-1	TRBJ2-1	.	CASTLSTGTANNEQFF	TGCGCCAGCACACTTTCAACCGGGACCGCGAACAATGAGCAGTTCTTC
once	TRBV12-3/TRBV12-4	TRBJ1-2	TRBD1	CASCPYRGYGYTF	TGTGCCAGCTGCCCATACAGGGGATATGGCTACACCTTC
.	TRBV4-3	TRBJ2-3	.	CASSPRDKGDTQYF	TGCGCCAGCAGCCCCCGGGACAAAGGGGATACGCAGTATTTT
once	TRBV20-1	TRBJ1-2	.	CSALVDGYTF	TGCAGTGCCCTCGTGGATGGCTACACCTTC
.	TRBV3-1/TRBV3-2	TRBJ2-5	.	CASSQGTSRQETQYF	TGTGCCAGCAGCCAAGGGACTTCACGGCAAGAGACCCAGTACTTC
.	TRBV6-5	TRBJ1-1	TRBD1	CASLGQGAQNTEAFF	TGTGCCAGCCTGGGACAGGGGGCGCAAAACACTGAAGCTTTCTTT
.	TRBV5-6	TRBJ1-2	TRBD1	CASSFQTGWNYGYTF	TGTGCCAGCAGCTTCCAGACAGGGTGGAACTATGGCTACACCTTC
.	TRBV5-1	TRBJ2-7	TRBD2	CASSLLAGAPSSYEQYF	TGCGCCAGCAGCTTGTTAGCGGGGGCGCCCAGCTCCTACGAGCAGTACTTC
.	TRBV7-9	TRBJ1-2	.	CASSLVSGAIGYTF	TGTGCCAGCAGCTTAGTTAGTGGAGCAATTGGCTACACCTTC
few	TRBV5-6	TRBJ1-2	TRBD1	CASGQDRGLLDYGYTF	TGTGCCAGCGGACAGGACAGGGGGCTGTTAGACTATGGCTACACCTTC
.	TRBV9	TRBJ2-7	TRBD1	CASSPRQGLSYEQYF	TGTGCCAGCAGCCCCCGACAGGGTCTCTCCTACGAGCAGTACTTC
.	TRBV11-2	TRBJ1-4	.	CASSLQADSVSYEKLFF	TGTGCCAGCAGCTTGCAGGCGGACAGTGTTTCGTATGAAAAACTGTTTTTT
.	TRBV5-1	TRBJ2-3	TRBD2	CASSLRTSGGVTSTDTQYF	TGCGCCAGCAGCTTACGGACTAGCGGGGGAGTTACTAGCACAGATACGCAGTATTTT
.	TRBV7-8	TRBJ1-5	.	CASSLESLYSNQPQHF	TGTGCCAGCAGCTTAGAGTCCCTCTATAGCAATCAGCCCCAGCATTTT
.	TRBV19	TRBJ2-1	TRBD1	CASSYGTGGAGNYNEQFF	TGTGCCAGTAGTTACGGGACAGGGGGCGCCGGGAACTACAATGAGCAGTTCTTC
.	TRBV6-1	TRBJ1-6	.	CASSDRENSPLHF	TGTGCCAGCAGTGACAGGGAAAATTCACCCCTCCACTTT
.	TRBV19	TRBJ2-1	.	CASTPAPSSYNEQFF	TGTGCCAGTACCCCGGCCCCGAGCTCCTACAATGAGCAGTTCTTC
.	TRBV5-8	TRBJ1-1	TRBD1	CASSSGTGRGNTEAFF	TGTGCCAGCAGCTCCGGGACAGGGAGGGGGAACACTGAAGCTTTCTTT
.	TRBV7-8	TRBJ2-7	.	CASSLEAQGGSYEQYF	TGTGCCAGCAGCTTAGAGGCACAGGGTGGGTCCTACGAGCAGTACTTC
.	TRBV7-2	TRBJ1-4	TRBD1	CASSPQRVGGETKLFF	TGTGCCAGCAGCCCCCAAAGAGTAGGGGGCGAAACGAAACTGTTTTTT
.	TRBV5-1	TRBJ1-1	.	CASSPVLGARDAFF	TGCGCCAGCAGCCCAGTACTCGGGGCCAGGGATGCTTTCTTT
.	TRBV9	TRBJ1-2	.	CASSVGQGNYGYTF	TGTGCCAGCAGCGTAGGCCAGGGGAACTATGGCTACACCTTC
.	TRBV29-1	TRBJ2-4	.	CSVEEGGQGAKNIQYF	TGCAGCGTTGAAGAGGGGGGGCAGGGGGCCAAAAACATTCAGTACTTC